This T cell receptor (beta chain) is from a study of identifying expanded T cells in peripheral blood. Study outcomes and limitations: Variance in clone template counts between approximately two-week samples significantly increased with total template count across all healthy donors. Technical replicates showed around 1.2 changed clones; roughly two weeks about 16.4; four weeks 19.

The data were produced by immunoSEQ multiplex PCR, yet TCRdb's version contains in-frame clones alone and is incomplete. The sample holds 50,000 to 75,000 clones, approximately 87% seen once. This clone was observed once. Antigen specificity is unknown. CDR3 size: 15 residues. Germline lookup yields CDR1 SGHRS and CDR2 YFSETQ. The trim removed 0 bases at V and 4 bases at J, leaving 4 bases unmatched. During the collection period, no donor immune events like infections were recorded. The source material was blood. This receptor was obtained from a person aged 18-70 years in good health. The chain links TRBV5-1 to TRBJ2-7; 10 positions agree with TRBD1. The DNA of the CDR3 is TGCGCCAGCAGCTTGGGACAGGGGGCGAGGTACGAGCAGTACTTC. Translating it yields CASSLGQGARYEQYF.